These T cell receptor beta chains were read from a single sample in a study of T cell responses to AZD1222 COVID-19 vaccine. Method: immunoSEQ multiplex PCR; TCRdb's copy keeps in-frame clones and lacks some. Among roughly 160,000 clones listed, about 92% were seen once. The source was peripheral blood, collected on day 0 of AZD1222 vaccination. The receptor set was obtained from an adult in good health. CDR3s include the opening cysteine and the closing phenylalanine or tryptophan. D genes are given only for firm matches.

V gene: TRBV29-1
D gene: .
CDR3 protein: CSAKKTASEQFF

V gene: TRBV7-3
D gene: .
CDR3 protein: CASSQQYTDTQYF

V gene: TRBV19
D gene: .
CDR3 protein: CASRREAQNSPLHF

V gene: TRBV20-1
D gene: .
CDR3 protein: CSASDMSNYGYTF

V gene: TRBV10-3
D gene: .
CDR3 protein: CAISQNAETEAFF

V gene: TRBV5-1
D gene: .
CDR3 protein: CASSIRSSGANVLTF

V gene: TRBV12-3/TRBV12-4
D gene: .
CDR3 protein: CASSFRPPRAFF

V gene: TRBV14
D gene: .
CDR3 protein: CASSLVIGGPAYF

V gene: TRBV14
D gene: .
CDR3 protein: CASSHRAHGSPLHF

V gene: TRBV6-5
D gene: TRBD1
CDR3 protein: CASSFHIPGQGGGYTF

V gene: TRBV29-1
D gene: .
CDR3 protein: CSVRSTNYGYTF

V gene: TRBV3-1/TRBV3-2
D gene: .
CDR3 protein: CASSQSVGNTIYF

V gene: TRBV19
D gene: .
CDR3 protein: CATRRPDYNEQFF

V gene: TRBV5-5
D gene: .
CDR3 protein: CASLRGANEKLFF

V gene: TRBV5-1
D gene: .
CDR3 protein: CASSPRPGGTDTQYF

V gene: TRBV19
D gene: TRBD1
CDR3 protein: CASTQGGQGSEKLFF

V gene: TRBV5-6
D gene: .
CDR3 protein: CASSLPPGLQYEQYF

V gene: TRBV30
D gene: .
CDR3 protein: CAWSGGPNTEAFF

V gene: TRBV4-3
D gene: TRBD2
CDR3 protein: CASSQDIAGGTDTQYF

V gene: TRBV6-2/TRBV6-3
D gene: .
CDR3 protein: CASSYSKVEGYEQYF

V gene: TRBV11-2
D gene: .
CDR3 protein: CASSPRAWDGNTEAFF

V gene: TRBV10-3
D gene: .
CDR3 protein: CAIWGGVGPDTQYF

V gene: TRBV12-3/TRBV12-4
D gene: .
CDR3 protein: CASSFSDEQFF

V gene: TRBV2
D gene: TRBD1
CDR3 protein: CASSRQGAAGNTIYF

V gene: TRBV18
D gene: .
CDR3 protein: CASSGQNQPQHF

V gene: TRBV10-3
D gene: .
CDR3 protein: CAIRGGQGYFSGELFF

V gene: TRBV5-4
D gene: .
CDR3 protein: CASSFGQGTDTQYF

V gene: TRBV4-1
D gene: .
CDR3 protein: CASSQDLREQETQYF

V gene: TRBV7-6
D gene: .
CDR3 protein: CASSPLGGEVKGTQYF

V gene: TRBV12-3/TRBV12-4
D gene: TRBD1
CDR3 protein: CASSYRGPYEQYF

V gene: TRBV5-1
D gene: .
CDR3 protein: CASSPGVDRYSGANVLTF

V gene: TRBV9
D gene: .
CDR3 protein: CASSVEGGRNIQYF

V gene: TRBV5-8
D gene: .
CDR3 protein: CASSSRGGRETQYF

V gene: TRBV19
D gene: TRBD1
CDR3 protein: CASRGTGGSNQPQHF

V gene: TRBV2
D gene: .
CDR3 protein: CASSDGIPEETQYF

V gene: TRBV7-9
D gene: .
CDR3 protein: CASGLYGTDGYTF

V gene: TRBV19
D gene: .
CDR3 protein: CASSIVNQPQHF

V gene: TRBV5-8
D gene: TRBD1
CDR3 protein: CASSTGQGMTGNTIYF

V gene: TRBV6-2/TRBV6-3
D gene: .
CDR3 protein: CASSYSGTSGNTIYF

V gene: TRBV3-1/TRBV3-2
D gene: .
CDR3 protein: CASSHRAEQFF

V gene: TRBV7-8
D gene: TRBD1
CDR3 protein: CASSMRQGIETQYF

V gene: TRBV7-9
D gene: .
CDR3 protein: CASSLVVETEAFF

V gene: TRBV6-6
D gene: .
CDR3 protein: CASSARIENTEAFF

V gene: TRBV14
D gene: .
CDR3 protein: CASSQRRTGELFF

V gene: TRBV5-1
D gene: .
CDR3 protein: CASSLTSPAGYGYTF

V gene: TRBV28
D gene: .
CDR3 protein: CASSLTGGQPQHF

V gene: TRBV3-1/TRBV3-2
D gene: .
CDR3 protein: CASSQVSYNSPLHF

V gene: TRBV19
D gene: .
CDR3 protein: CASSSRDEKLFF

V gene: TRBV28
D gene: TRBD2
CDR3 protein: CASKSWEGKNIQYF

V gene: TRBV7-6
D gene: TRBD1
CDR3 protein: CASSLAHPGGGTDTQYF